This entry features one T cell receptor (beta chain) sequence. As yet, its antigen is unknown. The CDR3 runs to 16 residues. The V end was cut by 3 bases, the J end by 6 bases, with 18 bases between. The V gene's germline CDR1 is MDHEN and CDR2 SYDVKM. This entry is derived from a study of blood T cells in healthy people across ages. Broader study findings: Without sorted subsets, naive and antigen-experienced compartments could not be conclusively compared. Whereas aged donors had fewer naive CD4+ cells, long-lived donors had more of them and higher diversity.

The donors, aged 6 to 90, were healthy Caucasians from Russia. Next came a second PCR, run for about 7 to 12 cycles, which used a sample-barcoded 5' primer along with a J-beta primer mix. The template-switch adaptor, which had 12 random nucleotides, put a tag on each cDNA molecule. One entry per CDR3 protein, called by TCRdb with MiXCR from the 5' RACE reads. The sample yields nearly 800,000 distinct CDR3 sequences, 25% seen once. The sample was also linked to a second study, of T cells of mothers and their children.

The V and J genes are TRBV28 and TRBJ2-1; D gene uncertain. Sequenced sample: blood. The clonotype originates from a boy between 10 and 17 years old in good health. The chain's CDR3 is CASSFVGLSSSNEQFF. The DNA of the CDR3 is TGTGCCAGCAGTTTCGTTGGGCTTAGCTCAAGCAATGAGCAGTTCTTC.